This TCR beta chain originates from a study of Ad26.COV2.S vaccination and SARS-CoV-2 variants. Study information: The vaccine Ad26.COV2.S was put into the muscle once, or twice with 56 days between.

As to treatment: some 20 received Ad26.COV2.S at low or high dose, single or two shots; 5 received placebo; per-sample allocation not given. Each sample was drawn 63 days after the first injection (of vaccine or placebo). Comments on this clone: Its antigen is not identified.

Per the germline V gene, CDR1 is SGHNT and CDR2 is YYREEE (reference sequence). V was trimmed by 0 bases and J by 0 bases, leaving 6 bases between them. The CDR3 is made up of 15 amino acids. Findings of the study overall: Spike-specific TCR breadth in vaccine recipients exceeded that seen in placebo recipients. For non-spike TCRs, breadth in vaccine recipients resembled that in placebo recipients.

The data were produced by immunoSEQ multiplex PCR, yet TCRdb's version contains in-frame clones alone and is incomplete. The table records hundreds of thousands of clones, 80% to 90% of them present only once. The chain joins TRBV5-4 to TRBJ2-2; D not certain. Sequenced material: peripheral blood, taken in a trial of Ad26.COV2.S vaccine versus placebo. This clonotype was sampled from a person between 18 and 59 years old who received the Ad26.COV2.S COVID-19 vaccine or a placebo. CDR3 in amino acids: CASSLDGTNTGELFF. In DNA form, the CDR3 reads TGTGCCAGCAGCTTGGACGGTACGAACACCGGGGAGCTGTTTTTT.